The entry below describes one T cell receptor (beta chain). After removal of 5 bases from V and 2 bases from J, the junction contained 3 bases not matched to a gene. This CDR3 spans 13 amino acids. Germline assignment: CDR1 SGHTA and CDR2 FQGNSA. The sample originates from a study of control samples from healthy donors and cancer patients. Clones were read by immunoSEQ multiplex PCR, and TCRdb kept only the in-frame ones, dropping some. There are about 180,000 clones in the sample; 90% occur only once, and over 1.1% lies in the top ten. Sequenced sample: blood. The chain combines TRBV7-2 with TRBJ2-7, with TRBD2 matching over 7 bases. The receptor was isolated from a woman between 45 and 65 years old in good health. CDR3 loop: CASSQRGAYEQYF. The CDR3 coding sequence is TGTGCCAGCAGCCAACGGGGGGCCTACGAGCAGTACTTC.